The present TCR beta chain was sequenced within a study of OX40 agonist ivuxolimab in advanced cancers. Whole-study findings and limits: In general, CD8+ T cells held more expanded clones than CD4+ did, on average.

Clones were sequenced by immunoSEQ multiplex PCR, and TCRdb holds only the in-frame ones, with some missing. This table has just under 65,000 clones, more than 80% appearing once. About this clone itself: The antigen is undetermined.

In germline, CDR1 is SGHDT, CDR2 YYEEEE. The CDR3 has 15 amino acids. The ends were cut back, 0 bases at V and 0 bases at J, with 8 bases in the middle. Sample: CD4+ or CD8+ T cells sorted from blood, taken in a trial of the OX40 agonist ivuxolimab. This chain uses TRBV5-6 with TRBJ2-3; D might be TRBD2 (5 bases). The receptor's source is an adult with an advanced solid tumor such as melanoma, head and neck, liver or kidney cancer. For the CDR3, the DNA is TGTGCCAGCAGCTTGGTCGGCGGGAGCACAGATACGCAGTATTTT. This codes for CASSLVGGSTDTQYF.